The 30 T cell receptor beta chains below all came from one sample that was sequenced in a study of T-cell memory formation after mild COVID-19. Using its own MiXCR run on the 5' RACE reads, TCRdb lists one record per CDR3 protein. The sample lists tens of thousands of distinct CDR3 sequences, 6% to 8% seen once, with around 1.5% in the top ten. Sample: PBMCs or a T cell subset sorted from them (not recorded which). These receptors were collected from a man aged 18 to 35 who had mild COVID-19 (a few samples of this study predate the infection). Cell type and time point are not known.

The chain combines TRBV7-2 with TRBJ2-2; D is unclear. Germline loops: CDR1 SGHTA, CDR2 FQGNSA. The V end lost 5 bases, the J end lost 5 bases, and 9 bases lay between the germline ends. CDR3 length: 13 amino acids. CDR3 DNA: TGTGCCAGCAGCCCCCACCCAACCGGGGAGCTGTTTTTT. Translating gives CASSPHPTGELFF.

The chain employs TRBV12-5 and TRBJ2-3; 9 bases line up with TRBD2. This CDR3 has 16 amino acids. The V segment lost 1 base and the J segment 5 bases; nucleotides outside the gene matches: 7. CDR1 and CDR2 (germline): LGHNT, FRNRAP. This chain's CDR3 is CASGLGGGAPEDTQYF. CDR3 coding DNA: TGTGCTAGTGGTTTGGGCGGGGGGGCCCCCGAAGATACGCAGTATTTT.

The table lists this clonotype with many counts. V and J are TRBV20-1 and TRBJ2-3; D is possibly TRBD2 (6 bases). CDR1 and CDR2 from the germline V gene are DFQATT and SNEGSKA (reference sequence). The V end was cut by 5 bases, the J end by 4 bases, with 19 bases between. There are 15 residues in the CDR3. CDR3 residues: CSACPHPSAADTQYF. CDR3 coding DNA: TGCAGTGCTTGCCCGCACCCTAGCGCGGCAGATACGCAGTATTTT.

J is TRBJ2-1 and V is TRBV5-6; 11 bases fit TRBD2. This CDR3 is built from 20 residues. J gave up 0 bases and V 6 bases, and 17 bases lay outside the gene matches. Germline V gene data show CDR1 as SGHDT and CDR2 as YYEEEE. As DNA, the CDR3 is TGTGCCAGCAAACTGGAATCTGGTCTAGCGGGGGGCAGCTCCTACAATGAGCAGTTCTTC. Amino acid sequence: CASKLESGLAGGSSYNEQFF.

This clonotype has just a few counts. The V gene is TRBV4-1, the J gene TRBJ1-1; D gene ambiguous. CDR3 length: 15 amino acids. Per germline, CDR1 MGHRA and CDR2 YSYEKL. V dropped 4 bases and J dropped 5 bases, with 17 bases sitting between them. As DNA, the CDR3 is TGCGCCAGCAGCCCCGCCTCCGGGCTGATGACTGAAGCTTTCTTT. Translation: CASSPASGLMTEAFF.

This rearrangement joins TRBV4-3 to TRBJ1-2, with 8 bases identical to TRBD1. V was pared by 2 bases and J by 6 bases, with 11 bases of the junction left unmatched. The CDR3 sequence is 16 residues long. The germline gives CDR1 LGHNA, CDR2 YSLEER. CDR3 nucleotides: TGCGCCAGCAGCCAACTAAACTTAGGACAGGGCGATGGCTACACCTTC. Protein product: CASSQLNLGQGDGYTF.

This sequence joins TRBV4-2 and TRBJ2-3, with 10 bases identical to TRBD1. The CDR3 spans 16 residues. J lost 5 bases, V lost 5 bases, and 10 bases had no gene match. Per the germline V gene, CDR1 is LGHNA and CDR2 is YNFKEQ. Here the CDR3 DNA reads TGTGCCAGCAGCGACCGGGACAGGGGTAAGGGAGATACGCAGTATTTT. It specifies CASSDRDRGKGDTQYF.

CDR3 sequence: CASFDLGEKLFF. CDR3 DNA: TGTGCCAGCTTCGACCTTGGGGAAAAACTGTTTTTT. The V call is TRBV6-2 or TRBV6-3, the J call TRBJ1-4; D uncertain. This CDR3 has 12 residues. V was trimmed by 8 bases and J by 8 bases, leaving 12 bases between them. Germline-derived CDR1 and CDR2 are MNHEY and SVGEGT.

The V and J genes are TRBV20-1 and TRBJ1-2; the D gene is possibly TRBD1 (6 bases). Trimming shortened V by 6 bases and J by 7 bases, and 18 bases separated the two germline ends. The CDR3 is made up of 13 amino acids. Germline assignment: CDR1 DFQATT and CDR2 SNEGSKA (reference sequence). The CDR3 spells CSAPRGARGGYTF. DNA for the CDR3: TGCAGTGCGCCCCGGGGGGCTCGGGGTGGCTACACCTTC.

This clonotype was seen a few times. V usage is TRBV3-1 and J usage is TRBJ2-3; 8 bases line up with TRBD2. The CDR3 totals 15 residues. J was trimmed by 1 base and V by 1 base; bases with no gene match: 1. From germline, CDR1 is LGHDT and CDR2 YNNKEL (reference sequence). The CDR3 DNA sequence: TGTGCCAGCAGCCAAGGGCGGGGGGGCACAGATACGCAGTATTTT. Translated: CASSQGRGGTDTQYF.

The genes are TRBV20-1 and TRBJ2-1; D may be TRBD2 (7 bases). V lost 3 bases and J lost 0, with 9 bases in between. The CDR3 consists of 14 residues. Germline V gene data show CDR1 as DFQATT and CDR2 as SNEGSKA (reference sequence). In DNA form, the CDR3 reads TGCAGTGCTAGCGGGGGGCCCTCCTACAATGAGCAGTTCTTC. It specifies CSASGGPSYNEQFF.

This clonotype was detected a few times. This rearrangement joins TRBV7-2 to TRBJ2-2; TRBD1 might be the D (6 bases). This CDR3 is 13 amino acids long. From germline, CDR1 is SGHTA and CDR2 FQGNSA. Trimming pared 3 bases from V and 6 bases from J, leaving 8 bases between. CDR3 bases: TGTGCCAGCAGCTTTAAGGGGGCCGGGGAGCTGTTTTTT. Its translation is CASSFKGAGELFF.

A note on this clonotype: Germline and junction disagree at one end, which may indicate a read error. In nucleotides, the CDR3 is TGTGCCATCAGTGATGACCGGGAGGGCTACACCTTC. Translation: CAISDDREGYTF. The V and J genes are TRBV25-1 and TRBJ1-2; the D is unclear. The CDR3 extends over 12 amino acids. Germline V CDR1 and CDR2: MGHDK, SYGVNS.

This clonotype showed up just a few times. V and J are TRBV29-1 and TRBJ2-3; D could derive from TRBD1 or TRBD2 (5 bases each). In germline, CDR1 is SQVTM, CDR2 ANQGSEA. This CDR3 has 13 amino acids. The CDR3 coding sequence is TGCAGTCGTCAGGGCACGGGATCAGATACGCAGTATTTT. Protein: CSRQGTGSDTQYF.

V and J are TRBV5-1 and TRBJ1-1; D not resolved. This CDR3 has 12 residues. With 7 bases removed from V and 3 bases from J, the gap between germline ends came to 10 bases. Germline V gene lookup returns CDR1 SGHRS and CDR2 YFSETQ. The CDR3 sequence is CASSRLDTEAFF. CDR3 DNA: TGCGCCAGCTCACGGCTGGACACTGAAGCTTTCTTT.

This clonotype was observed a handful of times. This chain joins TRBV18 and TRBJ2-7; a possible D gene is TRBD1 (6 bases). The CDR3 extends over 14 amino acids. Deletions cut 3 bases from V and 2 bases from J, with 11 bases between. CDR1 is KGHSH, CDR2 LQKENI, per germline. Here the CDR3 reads CASSPNRDTYEQYF. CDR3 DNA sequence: TGTGCCAGCTCACCTAACCGGGACACCTACGAGCAGTACTTC.

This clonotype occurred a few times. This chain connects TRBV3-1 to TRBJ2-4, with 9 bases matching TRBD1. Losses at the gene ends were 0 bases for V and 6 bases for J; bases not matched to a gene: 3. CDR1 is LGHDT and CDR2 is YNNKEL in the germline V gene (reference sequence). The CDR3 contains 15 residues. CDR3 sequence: CASSQDMGQGNIQYF. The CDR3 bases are TGTGCCAGCAGCCAAGATATGGGACAGGGAAACATTCAGTACTTC.

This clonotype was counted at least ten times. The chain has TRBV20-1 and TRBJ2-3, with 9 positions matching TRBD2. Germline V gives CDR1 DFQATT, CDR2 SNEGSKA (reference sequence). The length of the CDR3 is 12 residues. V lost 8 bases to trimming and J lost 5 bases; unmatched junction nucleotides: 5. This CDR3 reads CSPPTSGDTQYF. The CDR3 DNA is TGCAGTCCCCCGACTAGCGGAGATACGCAGTATTTT.

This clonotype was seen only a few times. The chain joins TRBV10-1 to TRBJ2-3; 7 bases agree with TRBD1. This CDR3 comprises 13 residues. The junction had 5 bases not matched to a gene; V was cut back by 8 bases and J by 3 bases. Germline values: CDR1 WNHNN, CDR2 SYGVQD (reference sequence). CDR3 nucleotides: TGCGCCAGCGCACGGGACAGAACAGATACGCAGTATTTT. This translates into CASARDRTDTQYF.

Here the CDR3 DNA reads TGTGCCACCAGTGATTATGGCTCAGCTAACAATGAGCAGTTCTTC. Its translation: CATSDYGSANNEQFF. V is TRBV24-1 and J is TRBJ2-1; D call uncertain. Trimming took 2 bases from V and 5 from J, leaving 12 bases between them. Germline-derived CDR1 and CDR2 are KGHDR and SFDVKD. This CDR3 contains 15 residues.

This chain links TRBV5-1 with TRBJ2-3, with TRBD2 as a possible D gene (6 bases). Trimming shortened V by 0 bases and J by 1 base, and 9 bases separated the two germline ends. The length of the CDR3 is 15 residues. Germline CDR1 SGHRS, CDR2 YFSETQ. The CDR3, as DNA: TGCGCCAGCAGCTTGGACTCTAGCGGCACAGATACGCAGTATTTT. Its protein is CASSLDSSGTDTQYF. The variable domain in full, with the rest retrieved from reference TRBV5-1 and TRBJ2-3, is KAGVTQTPRYLIKTRGQQVTLSCSPISGHRSVSWYQQTPGQGLQFLFEYFSETQRNKGNFPGRFSGRQFSNSRSEMNVSTLELGDSALYLCASSLDSSGTDTQYFGPGTRLTVL.

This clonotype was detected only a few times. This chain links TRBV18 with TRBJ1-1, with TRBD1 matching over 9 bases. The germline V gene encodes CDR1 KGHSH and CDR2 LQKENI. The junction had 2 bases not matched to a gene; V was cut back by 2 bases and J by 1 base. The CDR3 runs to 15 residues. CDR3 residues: CASSPWDRENTEAFF. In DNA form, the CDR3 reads TGTGCCAGCTCACCATGGGACAGGGAGAACACTGAAGCTTTCTTT.

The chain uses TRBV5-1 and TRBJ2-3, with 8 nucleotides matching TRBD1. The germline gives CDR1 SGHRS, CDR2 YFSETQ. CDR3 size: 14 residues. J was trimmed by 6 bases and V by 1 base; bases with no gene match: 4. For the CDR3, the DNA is TGCGCCAGCAGCTTGAGGACAGGGTCGGATACGCAGTATTTT. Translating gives CASSLRTGSDTQYF.

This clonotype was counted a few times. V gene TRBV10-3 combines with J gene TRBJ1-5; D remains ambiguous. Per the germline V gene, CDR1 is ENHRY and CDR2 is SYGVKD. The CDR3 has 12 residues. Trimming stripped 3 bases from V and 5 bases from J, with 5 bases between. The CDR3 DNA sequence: TGTGCCATCAGTGATTACGATCAGCCCCAGCATTTT. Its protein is CAISDYDQPQHF.

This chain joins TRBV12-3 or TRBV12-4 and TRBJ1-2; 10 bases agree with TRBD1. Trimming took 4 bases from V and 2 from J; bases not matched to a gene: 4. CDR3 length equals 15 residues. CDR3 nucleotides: TGTGCCAGCAGTTCTCCGGGACAGGGGAACTATGGCTACACCTTC. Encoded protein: CASSSPGQGNYGYTF.

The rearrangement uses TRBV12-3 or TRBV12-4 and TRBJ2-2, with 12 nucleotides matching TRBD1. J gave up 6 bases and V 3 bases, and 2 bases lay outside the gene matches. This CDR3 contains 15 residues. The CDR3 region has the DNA TGTGCCAGCAGTTTGGGACAGGGGGCGGCCGGGGAGCTGTTTTTT. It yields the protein CASSLGQGAAGELFF.

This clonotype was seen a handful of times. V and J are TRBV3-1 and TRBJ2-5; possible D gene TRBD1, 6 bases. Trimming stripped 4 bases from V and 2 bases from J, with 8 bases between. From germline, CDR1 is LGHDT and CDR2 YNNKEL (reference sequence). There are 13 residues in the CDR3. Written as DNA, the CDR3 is TGTGCCAGCAGCCTCAGGGGACAAGAGACCCAGTACTTC. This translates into CASSLRGQETQYF.

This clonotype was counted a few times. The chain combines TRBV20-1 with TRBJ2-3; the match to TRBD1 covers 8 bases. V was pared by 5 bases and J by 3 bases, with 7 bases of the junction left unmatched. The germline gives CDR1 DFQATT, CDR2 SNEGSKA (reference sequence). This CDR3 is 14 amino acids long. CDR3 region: CSASDRGSTDTQYF. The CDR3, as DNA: TGCAGTGCTTCTGACAGGGGTAGTACAGATACGCAGTATTTT.

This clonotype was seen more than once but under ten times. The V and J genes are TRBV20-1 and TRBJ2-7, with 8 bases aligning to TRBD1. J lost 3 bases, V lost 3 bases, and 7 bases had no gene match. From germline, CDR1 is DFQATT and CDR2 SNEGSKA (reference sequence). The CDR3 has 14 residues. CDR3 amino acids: CSASGTGGNYEQYF. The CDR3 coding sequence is TGCAGTGCTAGCGGAACAGGGGGAAACTACGAGCAGTACTTC.

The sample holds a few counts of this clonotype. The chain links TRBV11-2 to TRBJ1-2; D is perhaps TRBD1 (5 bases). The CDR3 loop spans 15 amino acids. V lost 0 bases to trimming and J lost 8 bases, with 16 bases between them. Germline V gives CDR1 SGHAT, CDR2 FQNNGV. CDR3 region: CASSLDSRRGTGYTF. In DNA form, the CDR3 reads TGTGCCAGCAGCTTAGACTCTCGGCGTGGGACGGGCTACACCTTC.